This T cell receptor beta chain was profiled in a study of T cells in Graves' hyperthyroidism and ophthalmopathy (dated by TCRdb to 2018 to 2020). Regarding the complete study: Peripheral blood was collected at initial diagnosis, before any treatment. The paper describes TCR Vbeta CDR3 sequencing of more than 120 peripheral blood samples, made up of 40 to 45 ophthalmopathy patients, around 78 hyperthyroidism patients and about 17 progressor patients. In about 6 Graves' hyperthyroidism patients, the study also compared T-cell repertoires from thyroid tissue with T-cell repertoires from blood. A discovery cohort of about a hundred patients, 43 with Graves' ophthalmopathy and 55 to 60 with stable Graves' hyperthyroidism, was used to find distinguishing TCR V-J signatures. Once sampling was done, hyperthyroidism patients were given methimazole at a starting dose of 30 mg daily, whereas ophthalmopathy patients were given high-dose intravenous methylprednisolone. Prospective prediction of ophthalmopathy was tested in an independent validation cohort of approximately 19 hyperthyroidism patients and some 17 patients who later progressed to ophthalmopathy. The 75 to 100 discovery patients were randomly split 7:3 into training and test sets.

With respect to this clonotype: What this receptor recognizes is not known. Per-nucleotide qualities are absent, and no much larger clonotype sits a single base away.

Results and caveats for the whole study, not just this receptor: In validation, the model predicted progression to ophthalmopathy a median of roughly 6.5 months before onset, with over 55% sensitivity and 72.22% specificity. Most expanded thyroid clonotypes (frequency above 0.001) were also detected in blood, suggesting blood repertoires may reflect thyroid immune responses. Sample size was not statistically predetermined, and blinding of investigators to group allocation was not performed. A 13 V-J signature model separated ophthalmopathy from stable hyperthyroidism, with approximately 87% sensitivity and about 81% specificity in cross-validation and 80%/75% in testing.

The TCR beta CDR3 regions were amplified from RNA transcripts. The first round of RT-PCR for the TCR CDR3 was performed with the HTBI primer set and the Qiagen OneStep RT-PCR kit. Libraries were constructed in a second round of multiplex PCR, after which size selection and purification were carried out. Libraries were sequenced paired-end with 100 bp reads on an Illumina HiSeq2000. The authors' analysis ran thus. SOAPnuke was used to process the raw data, with reads discarded if the reads contained adapters or uncalled bases, had a mean Phred below 15, or lacked an exact constant-primer or identifier match. COPE v1.2.5 was used to merge the high-quality paired reads, and each unique nucleotide sequence was defined as a clonotype. MiTCR v1.1 was used to align clonotypes to the IMGT TRBV, TRBD and TRBJ reference segments. The analysis was restricted to V-J combinations with a frequency above 0.0001, which together covered 99% to 99.2% of the repertoires. The TCS score was defined as F50 (clonal expansion) divided by E x V (chaos), with BLOSUM62-based TCRdist calculated between CDR3 peptides within each V-J. Welch's t-statistics and random forest reduced around 510 V-J features to 10 to 15, which were used in a naive Bayes classifier (R e1071). TCRdb applied fastp at Q25 and MiXCR to the public reads, then kept only in-frame beta chains. Each record represents a unique CDR3 protein, reported with the most common genes and DNA among its rows. These V and J calls rely on TCRdb rather than the paper's analysis. This sample holds about 260,000 distinct CDR3 sequences; approximately 20% were observed only once. The ten largest clones capture around 60% of the sample.

Ophthalmopathy patients had moderately to severely active disease, with a Clinical Activity Score of 3 or more, a NOSPECS grade of 4 or more, and a disease duration of less than 3 months. Any patient with an uncontrolled infection, another autoimmune disease, pregnancy or lactation was excluded. Diagnoses relied on clinical symptoms, serum thyroxine and TRAb, thyroid ultrasound and orbital computed tomography. PBMCs were separated from approximately 10 ml of fresh peripheral blood using Ficoll-Paque density gradient centrifugation. Total RNA was extracted with Trizol reagent, and quality was checked on an Agilent 2100 Bioanalyzer. The sequenced sample consisted of blood. The sequence was collected from a man aged 25 to 40 with Graves' ophthalmopathy.

Read as DNA, the sequence is TGCAGCGTTGCTCAGAACACAGATACGCAGTATTTT. It translates to CSVAQNTDTQYF. The chain is assembled from TRBV29-1 and TRBJ2-3; no confident D gene assignment can be made. From the germline V gene, CDR1 is SQVTM and CDR2 is ANQGSEA. The CDR3 measures 12 amino acids from cysteine to phenylalanine. Only the CDR3 DNA stays, 36 bases, in frame from base 1. V was cut back by 4 bases and J by 2 bases, leaving a gap of 7 bases between them.